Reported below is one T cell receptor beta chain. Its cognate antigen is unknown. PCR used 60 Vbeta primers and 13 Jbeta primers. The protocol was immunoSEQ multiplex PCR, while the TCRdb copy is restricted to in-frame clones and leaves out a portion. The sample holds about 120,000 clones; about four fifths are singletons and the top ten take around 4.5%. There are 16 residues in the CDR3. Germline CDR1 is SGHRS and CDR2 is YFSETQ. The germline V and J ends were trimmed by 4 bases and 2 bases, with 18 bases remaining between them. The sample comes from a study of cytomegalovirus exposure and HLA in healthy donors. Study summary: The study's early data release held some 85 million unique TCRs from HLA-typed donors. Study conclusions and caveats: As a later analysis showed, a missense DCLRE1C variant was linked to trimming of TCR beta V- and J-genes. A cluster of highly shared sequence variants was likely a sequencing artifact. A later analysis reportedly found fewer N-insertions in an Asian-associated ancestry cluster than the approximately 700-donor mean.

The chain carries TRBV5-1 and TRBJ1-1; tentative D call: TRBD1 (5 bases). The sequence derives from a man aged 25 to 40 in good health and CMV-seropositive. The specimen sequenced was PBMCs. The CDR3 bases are TGCGCCAGCAGCGGGGCAGGGAAACTCTTAAACACTGAAGCTTTCTTT. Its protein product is CASSGAGKLLNTEAFF.